Following are 12 T cell receptor beta chains from one sample sequenced in a study of identical twins. TCRdb fed the 5' RACE reads into MiXCR, producing one record per CDR3 protein. The repertoire includes about 530,000 distinct CDR3 sequences, around 22% of them detected once, and 0.4% to 0.6% sits in the top ten. This same sample was also part of a study on yellow fever vaccine responses in identical twins.

The sample consisted of CD4+ T cells sorted from blood. The origin of the receptors is a young woman in good health.

Remarks on this clonotype: A read error may produce the germline difference seen at one junction end. The chain couples TRBV3-1 to TRBJ1-2; the match to TRBD1 covers 8 bases. CDR1 and CDR2 (germline): LGHDT, YNNKEL (reference sequence). The CDR3 length is 12 residues. The CDR3 here is CASSQDTEQGVF. For the CDR3, the DNA is TGTGCCAGCAGCCAAGATACGGAACAGGGGGTTTTC.

The V call is TRBV3-1, the J call TRBJ2-5, with D possibly called TRBD1 or TRBD2 (5 bases each). From germline, CDR1 is LGHDT and CDR2 YNNKEL (reference sequence). The CDR3 is 15 amino acids. Deletions cut 0 bases from V and 2 bases from J, with 10 bases between. The chain's CDR3 is CASSQDGGLQETQYF. CDR3 nucleotides: TGTGCCAGCAGCCAAGATGGGGGTCTTCAAGAGACCCAGTACTTC.

This clonotype came up a few times. CDR3 DNA: TGCAGCGCCGATCCGGGACAGGGGGTATATGAGCAGTTCTTC. Translating gives CSADPGQGVYEQFF. J is TRBJ2-1 and V is TRBV29-1, with 11 bases matching TRBD1. Germline V gene data show CDR1 as SQVTM and CDR2 as ANQGSEA. The CDR3 loop spans 14 amino acids. V shed 7 bases and J 8 bases; nucleotides not matched to a gene: 10.

This clonotype was seen a handful of times. This chain links TRBV20-1 with TRBJ2-1, with D maybe TRBD2 (6 bases). The CDR3 totals 16 residues. Germline V CDR1 and CDR2: DFQATT, SNEGSKA (reference sequence). V dropped 1 base and J dropped 3 bases, with 16 bases sitting between them. This chain's CDR3 is CSARVTRDWIYNEQFF. The CDR3 DNA sequence: TGCAGTGCTAGAGTAACCCGGGACTGGATCTACAATGAGCAGTTCTTC.

This clonotype appeared a few times. V usage is TRBV7-9 and J usage is TRBJ1-3; the match to TRBD1 covers 9 bases. J was trimmed by 2 bases and V by 5 bases; bases with no gene match: 4. The CDR3 totals 15 residues. CDR1 and CDR2 (germline): SEHNR, FQNEAQ (reference sequence). The CDR3 region has the DNA TGTGCCAGCAGCATTACAGGGGGCGCTGGAAACACCATATATTTT. It codes for CASSITGGAGNTIYF.

This clonotype was found many times. The chain couples TRBV18 to TRBJ2-1; TRBD2 aligns across 10 bases. Unmatched junction bases numbered 3, after V lost 8 bases and J lost 5 bases. The CDR3 totals 13 residues. The germline CDR1 and CDR2 sequences are KGHSH and LQKENI. CDR3 in DNA: TGTGCCAGCACCGGGACTAGCGACAATGAGCAGTTCTTC. This sequence encodes CASTGTSDNEQFF.

This clonotype was seen a few times. The chain is built from TRBV18 and TRBJ1-5; D not certain. Trimming took off 0 bases at V and 2 bases at J, with 8 bases between the two ends. The CDR3 is 15 residues long. The V gene's germline CDR1 is KGHSH and CDR2 LQKENI. The CDR3 DNA is TGTGCCAGCTCACCACCGCTGGGAGGCAATCAGCCCCAGCATTTT. Its translation is CASSPPLGGNQPQHF.

V is TRBV5-1 and J is TRBJ2-1, with 14 bases lining up with TRBD2. There are 17 residues in the CDR3. The germline V gene encodes CDR1 SGHRS and CDR2 YFSETQ. The V and J ends lost 0 bases and 7 bases, in that order; junction bases with no gene match: 6. CDR3 bases: TGCGCCAGCAGCTTGGGAGGACTAGCGGGAGGTGGGAATGAGCAGTTCTTC. Translation gives CASSLGGLAGGGNEQFF.

The chain recombines TRBV28 with TRBJ2-3, with D uncertain. This CDR3 comprises 14 residues. The germline gives CDR1 MDHEN, CDR2 SYDVKM. Trimming shortened V by 2 bases and J by 2 bases, and 8 bases separated the two germline ends. In nucleotides, the CDR3 is TGTGCCAGCAGTTTAGGTCTTTACACAGATACGCAGTATTTT. This gives the protein CASSLGLYTDTQYF. The complete variable domain, with remaining parts taken from reference TRBV28 and TRBJ2-3, reads DVKVTQSSRYLVKRTGEKVFLECVQDMDHENMFWYRQDPGLGLRLIYFSYDVKMKEKGDIPEGYSVSREKKERFSLILESASTNQTSMYLCASSLGLYTDTQYFGPGTRLTVL.

This clonotype has just a few counts. The gene calls are TRBV9 and TRBJ2-5, with D possibly being TRBD2 (5 bases). Trimming removed 4 bases from V and 0 bases from J, with 16 bases in between. The CDR3 extends over 16 amino acids. CDR1 is SGDLS and CDR2 is YYNGEE in the germline V gene. This CDR3 is CASSPRGEAHQETQYF. The CDR3 DNA is TGTGCCAGCAGCCCTCGGGGTGAGGCCCACCAAGAGACCCAGTACTTC.

In its sample, this clonotype was seen a few times. The CDR3 here is CASSPRLAWDTQYF. The CDR3 DNA is TGTGCCAGCAGTCCAAGACTAGCCTGGGATACGCAGTATTTT. The chain recombines TRBV12-3 or TRBV12-4 with TRBJ2-3, with 7 positions matching TRBD2. V dropped 5 bases and J dropped 6; count of bases not matched to a gene: 8. The CDR3 covers 14 residues.

The gene calls are TRBV24-1 and TRBJ2-2; 13 nucleotides match TRBD2. V gave up 0 bases and J gave up 1 base; unmatched junction bases: 7. The CDR3 is made up of 20 amino acids. Germline CDR1 is KGHDR and CDR2 is SFDVKD. The CDR3 bases are TGTGCCACCAGTGATTTGTCCGGACTAGCGGGGGTAGGGAACACCGGGGAGCTGTTTTTT. As protein: CATSDLSGLAGVGNTGELFF.